The next 26 T cell receptor beta chains were all read from a single sample in a study of blood T cell repertoires in COVID-19. Only in-frame clones appear in the TCRdb table, and some are missing; sequencing was by immunoSEQ multiplex PCR. The sample shows under 150,000 clones, about 70% of them seen only once. The source material was peripheral blood. The receptors shown here come from a man older than 75 with acute or convalescent COVID-19.

This sequence joins TRBV5-5 and TRBJ1-1, with D perhaps TRBD1 (5 bases). Germline CDR1 is SGHKS and CDR2 is YYEKEE (reference sequence). The length of the CDR3 is 13 residues. V was trimmed by 4 bases and J by 1 base, leaving 8 bases between them. DNA of the CDR3: TGTGCCAGCAGCCAGCAGGGGAACACTGAAGCTTTCTTT. Protein product: CASSQQGNTEAFF.

The gene calls are TRBV3-1 (or the pseudogene TRBV3-2) and TRBJ2-2; 10 bases are shared with TRBD1. Per germline, CDR1 LGHDT and CDR2 YNNKEL (reference sequence). The CDR3 has 18 amino acids. With 1 base clipped from V and 0 bases from J, the junction kept 5 bases outside the gene matches. The CDR3 spells CASSQGQGALANTGELFF. The CDR3 DNA follows: TGTGCCAGCAGCCAAGGACAGGGGGCTTTGGCGAACACCGGGGAGCTGTTTTTT.

This clone showed up just once. The chain links TRBV5-1 to TRBJ2-2; a weak D match, TRBD2 (6 bases). V was clipped by 5 bases and J by 7 bases, with 6 bases between them. Germline V gene data show CDR1 as SGHRS and CDR2 as YFSETQ. The CDR3 has 11 amino acids. The CDR3 protein is CASREGGELFF. The CDR3 nucleotides are TGCGCCAGCAGGGAGGGCGGGGAGCTGTTTTTT.

V usage is TRBV5-6 and J usage is TRBJ2-7, with 8 positions matching TRBD1. V lost 6 bases to trimming and J lost 5 bases; unmatched junction nucleotides: 7. The CDR3 contains 13 residues. Looked up from germline, CDR1 is SGHDT and CDR2 is YYEEEE. CDR3 protein: CASTRDRGHEQYF. DNA for the CDR3: TGTGCCAGCACCAGAGACAGGGGCCACGAGCAGTACTTC.

The J gene is TRBJ2-7, the V gene TRBV19; 9 nucleotides line up with TRBD1. The CDR3 totals 14 residues. CDR1 LNHDA and CDR2 SQIVND come from the germline V gene (reference sequence). The junction had 3 bases not matched to a gene; V was cut back by 6 bases and J by 0 bases. The CDR3 here is CASSRTGDSYEQYF. The CDR3 DNA reads as TGTGCCAGTAGCAGGACAGGGGACTCCTACGAGCAGTACTTC. The full variable domain, completed using reference TRBV19 and TRBJ2-7, is DGGITQSPKYLFRKEGQNVTLSCEQNLNHDAMYWYRQDPGQGLRLIYYSQIVNDFQKGDIAEGYSVSREKKESFPLTVTSAQKNPTAFYLCASSRTGDSYEQYFGPGTRLTVT.

This clone was picked up a small number of times. The gene calls are TRBV11-3 and TRBJ2-7; 11 bases fit TRBD1. The germline CDR1 and CDR2 sequences are SGHNT and YENEEA. The CDR3 extends over 15 amino acids. J was trimmed by 3 bases and V by 5 bases; bases with no gene match: 6. The CDR3 is CASSTGGTGGYEQYF. Written as DNA, the CDR3 is TGTGCCAGCAGCACAGGTGGGACAGGGGGCTACGAGCAGTACTTC.

The chain recombines TRBV19 with TRBJ1-4; D call uncertain. CDR3 length equals 15 residues. V lost 7 bases and J lost 4, with 16 bases in between. CDR1 LNHDA and CDR2 SQIVND come from the germline V gene (reference sequence). The DNA of the CDR3 is TGTGCCAGTATCCCCTCGGGGTTCAATAATGAAAAACTGTTTTTT. Its protein is CASIPSGFNNEKLFF.

V gene TRBV28 combines with J gene TRBJ2-7; tentatively, D is TRBD2 (6 bases). Germline CDR1 reads MDHEN; CDR2 reads SYDVKM. The CDR3 is 15 amino acids. V was pared by 1 base and J by 6 bases, with 16 bases between. The CDR3, as DNA: TGTGCCAGCAGTTTATCCGGGAGACAGTTACGCGAGCAGTACTTC. Translated, it gives CASSLSGRQLREQYF.

This clone occurred a few times. CDR3 amino acids: CASSSTGGLAPDTQYF. The CDR3 bases are TGTGCCAGCAGCTCTACGGGGGGACTAGCCCCAGATACGCAGTATTTT. V usage is TRBV5-6 and J usage is TRBJ2-3; 9 positions agree with TRBD2. This CDR3 is 16 amino acids long. Looked up from germline, CDR1 is SGHDT and CDR2 is YYEEEE. With V trimmed by 3 bases and J by 4 bases, 9 bases remained unmatched.

In nucleotides, the CDR3 is TGCGCCAGCAGCTTGGCCTACAGGGGGCTAGGAAACACCATATATTTT. Its translation: CASSLAYRGLGNTIYF. V is TRBV5-1 and J is TRBJ1-3; 9 nucleotides agree with TRBD1. The CDR3 runs 16 residues. Germline lookup yields CDR1 SGHRS and CDR2 YFSETQ. Trimming took 0 bases from V and 4 from J; bases not matched to a gene: 5.

The CDR3, as DNA: TGTGCCAGCAAACTGGGCACTAACACTGAAGCTTTCTTT. Translated, it gives CASKLGTNTEAFF. The J gene is TRBJ1-1, the V gene TRBV19; no clear D. Trimming took 9 bases from V and 2 from J, leaving 13 bases between them. CDR1 is LNHDA and CDR2 is SQIVND in the germline V gene (reference sequence). This CDR3 region has 13 residues. Full variable domain (outside the CDR3, taken from reference TRBV19 and TRBJ1-1): DGGITQSPKYLFRKEGQNVTLSCEQNLNHDAMYWYRQDPGQGLRLIYYSQIVNDFQKGDIAEGYSVSREKKESFPLTVTSAQKNPTAFYLCASKLGTNTEAFFGQGTRLTVV.

The chain uses TRBV28 and TRBJ2-7; D not resolved. CDR1 is MDHEN, CDR2 SYDVKM, per germline. Trimming pared 4 bases from V and 0 bases from J, leaving 7 bases between. CDR3 size: 13 residues. CDR3 sequence reads: CASSWASSYEQYF. CDR3 DNA: TGTGCCAGCAGTTGGGCCTCCTCCTACGAGCAGTACTTC.

The table lists this clone with many counts. The V and J genes are TRBV28 and TRBJ1-5, with D tentatively TRBD1 (6 bases). The CDR3 spans 15 residues. CDR1 and CDR2 (germline): MDHEN, SYDVKM. Trimming took 6 bases from V and 8 from J, leaving 20 bases between them. CDR3 sequence reads: CASRGPSRGREPQHF. The CDR3 DNA sequence: TGTGCCAGCAGGGGACCCTCCAGGGGAAGGGAGCCCCAGCATTTT.

The chain recombines TRBV29-1 with TRBJ1-1, with D possibly TRBD1 on 6 matching bases. Trimming removed 4 bases from V and 1 base from J, with 16 bases in between. CDR1 is SQVTM, CDR2 ANQGSEA, per germline. The CDR3 extends over 15 amino acids. CDR3 protein: CSVGRPRGGNTEAFF. CDR3 nucleotide sequence: TGCAGCGTTGGCCGTCCGCGAGGGGGGAACACTGAAGCTTTCTTT.

The rearrangement joins TRBV29-1 to TRBJ1-2; D is perhaps TRBD1 (5 bases). V was clipped by 6 bases and J by 3 bases, with 14 bases between them. The CDR3 spans 13 residues. The germline V gene encodes CDR1 SQVTM and CDR2 ANQGSEA. CDR3 bases: TGCAGCGTCCTGGACACTGGGGACTATGGCTACACCTTC. Its translation is CSVLDTGDYGYTF.

V gene TRBV5-8 combines with J gene TRBJ2-5; 7 positions agree with TRBD2. The trim removed 3 bases at V and 2 bases at J, leaving 4 bases unmatched. The CDR3 runs 14 residues. Looked up from germline, CDR1 is SGHTS and CDR2 is YDEGEE. This CDR3 reads CASSWDYYQETQYF. CDR3 DNA: TGTGCCAGCAGCTGGGACTACTATCAAGAGACCCAGTACTTC.

The chain couples TRBV18 to TRBJ1-1; 10 bases map to TRBD1. The CDR3 covers 15 residues. Germline CDR1 KGHSH, CDR2 LQKENI. Trimming at V came to 4 bases and at J to 4 bases, leaving 6 bases not matched to a gene. CDR3 loop: CASSRETGGGTEAFF. In nucleotides, the CDR3 is TGTGCCAGCTCACGAGAGACAGGGGGCGGCACTGAAGCTTTCTTT.

This clone was picked up many times. This chain joins TRBV5-1 and TRBJ1-3, with D possibly being TRBD1 (6 bases). Germline CDR1 reads SGHRS; CDR2 reads YFSETQ. CDR3 length: 16 amino acids. V was clipped by 4 bases and J by 2 bases, with 16 bases between them. Here the CDR3 DNA reads TGCGCCAGCAGCGTTGGGGCAGGGGACCCTGGAAACACCATATATTTT. It specifies CASSVGAGDPGNTIYF.

V is TRBV12-3 or TRBV12-4 and J is TRBJ1-1; possibly TRBD1 for D (6 bases). Trimming shortened V by 5 bases and J by 3 bases, and 10 bases separated the two germline ends. This CDR3 spans 13 amino acids. The CDR3 DNA reads as TGTGCCAGCAGTGTGACAGGCTACACTGAAGCTTTCTTT. It specifies CASSVTGYTEAFF.

This clone was seen at least ten times. The chain links TRBV19 to TRBJ1-1; possibly TRBD1 for D (5 bases). V lost 10 bases and J lost 5, with 17 bases in between. The CDR3 length is 13 residues. Germline assignment: CDR1 LNHDA and CDR2 SQIVND (reference sequence). CDR3 region: CATKSGVGTEAFF. DNA for the CDR3: TGTGCCACCAAGTCGGGGGTAGGTACTGAAGCTTTCTTT.

J is TRBJ1-1 and V is TRBV4-2; 8 bases map to TRBD1. Germline CDR1 and CDR2: LGHNA and YNFKEQ. CDR3 size: 14 residues. V dropped 4 bases and J dropped 6; count of bases not matched to a gene: 7. The CDR3 bases are TGTGCCAGCAGCCCTTCCCCAGGGGGCGCTGAAGCTTTCTTT. Encoded protein: CASSPSPGGAEAFF.

The J gene is TRBJ1-4, the V gene TRBV27; 7 bases are shared with TRBD1. The germline CDR1 and CDR2 sequences are MNHEY and SMNVEV (reference sequence). Germline trimming cut 4 bases from V and 3 bases from J; bases unmatched to any gene: 5. The CDR3 sequence is 15 residues long. CDR3 loop: CASSWGQSANEKLFF. CDR3 nucleotides: TGTGCCAGCAGTTGGGGACAGAGTGCTAATGAAAAACTGTTTTTT.

This clone occurred a few times. This rearrangement joins TRBV4-2 to TRBJ1-1; D gene ambiguous. Germline loops: CDR1 LGHNA, CDR2 YNFKEQ. The CDR3 extends over 13 amino acids. The V end was cut by 4 bases, the J end by 0 bases, with 6 bases between. CDR3 sequence: CASSPSVNTEAFF. CDR3 DNA sequence: TGTGCCAGCAGCCCGTCGGTGAACACTGAAGCTTTCTTT.

This clone is a singleton in its sample. The chain is built from TRBV15 and TRBJ1-2, with TRBD1 identical over 8 bases. Germline V CDR1 and CDR2: LNHNV, YYDKDF (reference sequence). The V gene end was trimmed by 0 bases and the J gene end by 8 bases; junction bases not matched to a gene: 8. The CDR3 loop spans 15 amino acids. Here the CDR3 reads CATSRDSQGARGYTF. CDR3 in DNA: TGTGCCACCAGCAGAGATAGCCAGGGGGCGCGCGGCTACACCTTC.

The chain couples TRBV7-2 to TRBJ2-2, with D uncertain. This CDR3 spans 17 amino acids. Germline V gene sequence: CDR1 SGHTA, CDR2 FQGNSA. The ends were cut back, 5 bases at V and 3 bases at J, with 19 bases in the middle. As DNA, the CDR3 is TGTGCCAGCAGCCCCGAAGCGTCTTGGGTAGACACCGGGGAGCTGTTTTTT. Its protein is CASSPEASWVDTGELFF.

The chain links TRBV7-2 to TRBJ1-5, with 9 bases fitting TRBD1. With V trimmed by 1 base and J by 5 bases, 3 bases remained unmatched. Germline-derived CDR1 and CDR2 are SGHTA and FQGNSA. This CDR3 contains 15 residues. CDR3 in DNA: TGTGCCAGCAGCTTAGACGGACAGGGGCATCAGCCCCAGCATTTT. This codes for CASSLDGQGHQPQHF.